This T cell receptor (beta chain) was observed in a study of blood T cell repertoires in COVID-19. As originally analysed: Reference gene primer amplification in the assay estimated nucleated cell counts. Libraries were prepared by immunoSEQ multiplex PCR; TCRdb keeps only in-frame clonotypes and omits some of them. V and J calls and clone size are as listed in that table; D and trimming were resolved from the DNA. The data show fewer than 150,000 clones, with about 80% seen just once and roughly 8% held by the top ten. Trimming took off 2 bases at V and 9 bases at J, with 14 bases between the two ends. The germline CDR1 and CDR2 sequences are MNHEY and SVGAGI. CDR3 length equals 15 residues.

The rearrangement links TRBV6-5 to TRBJ1-6; D might be TRBD1 (5 bases). Input material: peripheral blood. This clonotype was sampled from a human donor in a cohort sampled during active COVID-19. This CDR3 reads CASSYAGRVGSPLHF. The CDR3 nucleotides are TGTGCCAGCAGTTACGCCGGCAGGGTCGGTTCACCCCTCCACTTT.